Below, 21 T cell receptor beta chains from the same sample are listed, as sequenced in a study of Graves' ophthalmopathy and Graves' hyperthyroidism. Amplification targeted the TCR beta CDR3 regions, with RNA transcripts as the source material. HTBI primers were used in a first-round RT-PCR, which preceded a second-round multiplex PCR. TCRdb re-called the multiplex PCR reads with MiXCR, one entry per CDR3 protein. The sample consists of 740,000 or so distinct CDR3 sequences, around 40% of them appearing once. Sequencing input: peripheral blood. These receptors came from an adult man with Graves' ophthalmopathy.

This chain connects TRBV5-4 to TRBJ1-3; TRBD1 might be the D (6 bases). Looked up from germline, CDR1 is SGHNT and CDR2 is YYREEE (reference sequence). The CDR3 contains 13 residues. V was shortened by 4 bases and J by 4 bases, with 9 bases between the two germline ends. CDR3 DNA: TGTGCCAGCAGCACAGGGAGAGGAAACACCATATATTTT. Translation: CASSTGRGNTIYF.

The rearrangement links TRBV11-1 to TRBJ2-7, with 10 bases aligning to TRBD1. V trimming: 8 bases; J trimming: 1 base; junction bases outside the gene matches: 2. There are 13 residues in the CDR3. Germline assignment: CDR1 SGHAT and CDR2 FQDESV (reference sequence). CDR3 DNA: TGTGCCAGCGGGACAGGGGCATCCTACGAGCAGTACTTC. It specifies CASGTGASYEQYF. Together with reference TRBV11-1 and TRBJ2-7, the CDR3 gives the full variable domain: EAEVAQSPRYKITEKSQAVAFWCDPISGHATLYWYRQILGQGPELLVQFQDESVVDDSQLPKDRFSAERLKGVDSTLKIQPAELGDSAMYLCASGTGASYEQYFGPGTRLTVT.

This clonotype showed up many times. V and J are TRBV7-9 and TRBJ1-6; D remains ambiguous. This CDR3 spans 13 amino acids. Deletions cut 1 base from V and 14 bases from J, with 12 bases between. Germline loops: CDR1 SEHNR, CDR2 FQNEAQ (reference sequence). CDR3 bases: TGTGCCAGCAGCTTAGGCCCCCGCCTTGCCCTCCACTTT. This translates into CASSLGPRLALHF.

This chain uses TRBV9 with TRBJ2-7, with D possibly called TRBD1 or TRBD2 (6 bases each). Near its end, the DNA agrees better with TRBJ2-5, so the J call may be wrong. The CDR3 sequence is 18 residues long. Per the germline V gene, CDR1 is SGDLS and CDR2 is YYNGEE. The CDR3 DNA reads as TGTGCCAGCAGCGCCCGACGTGGAGGGGGGTTAACCCAAGAGACCCAGTACTTC. This gives the protein CASSARRGGGLTQETQYF.

This sequence joins TRBV9 and TRBJ1-1; maybe TRBD1 (5 bases). Germline V gene sequence: CDR1 SGDLS, CDR2 YYNGEE. With 2 bases removed from V and 1 base from J, the gap between germline ends came to 12 bases. This CDR3 is 15 amino acids long. CDR3 bases: TGTGCCAGCAGCGTTGGGCCAGGGAAGAACACTGAAGCTTTCTTT. Residues: CASSVGPGKNTEAFF.

The chain employs TRBV25-1 and TRBJ1-1; D perhaps matches TRBD1 (6 bases). There are 16 residues in the CDR3. Germline lookup yields CDR1 MGHDK and CDR2 SYGVNS. The germline V and J ends were trimmed by 5 bases and 0 bases, with 16 bases remaining between them. The CDR3 here is CASSSRTVVMNTEAFF. In nucleotides, the CDR3 is TGTGCCAGCAGTTCAAGGACAGTCGTGATGAACACTGAAGCTTTCTTT.

This clonotype turned up a few times. The chain recombines TRBV29-1 with TRBJ2-7, with D maybe TRBD1 (6 bases). This CDR3 has 15 residues. Looked up from germline, CDR1 is SQVTM and CDR2 is ANQGSEA. With 2 bases removed from V and 0 bases from J, the gap between germline ends came to 14 bases. This CDR3 is CSVETQAGVSYEQYF. CDR3 bases: TGCAGCGTTGAAACTCAGGCAGGGGTCTCCTACGAGCAGTACTTC.

This chain joins TRBV25-1 and TRBJ2-2, with D perhaps TRBD2 (6 bases). V gave up 6 bases and J gave up 6 bases, with 17 bases separating them. This CDR3 region has 15 residues. Looked up from germline, CDR1 is MGHDK and CDR2 is SYGVNS. The CDR3 spells CASSETAGISGELFF. The CDR3 DNA sequence: TGTGCCAGCAGCGAGACGGCGGGGATCTCCGGGGAGCTGTTTTTT.

This clonotype turned up a few times. The rearrangement joins TRBV6-6 to TRBJ2-7, with a possible D match to TRBD2 (6 bases). The CDR3 length is 13 residues. V gave up 1 base and J gave up 4 bases, with 8 bases separating them. The germline CDR1 and CDR2 sequences are MNHNY and SVGAGI (reference sequence). The CDR3 region is CASSYLEGYEQYF. CDR3 nucleotides: TGTGCCAGCAGTTACTTGGAGGGTTACGAGCAGTACTTC.

This chain joins TRBV24-1 and TRBJ1-1, with a possible D match to TRBD1 (5 bases). This CDR3 spans 14 amino acids. V gave up 4 bases and J gave up 6 bases, with 14 bases separating them. Germline lookup yields CDR1 KGHDR and CDR2 SFDVKD. The CDR3 region has the DNA TGTGCCACCAGTGACCCAGGGACTTCAGCTGAAGCTTTCTTT. Residues: CATSDPGTSAEAFF.

Remarks on this clonotype: A read error may account for a junction end that differs from germline. The chain links TRBV9 to TRBJ2-7; 10 bases align to TRBD1. CDR1 is SGDLS, CDR2 YYNGEE, per germline. This CDR3 has 14 amino acids. CDR3 sequence: CASSVGQGTYGQYF. The CDR3 DNA follows: TGTGCCAGCAGCGTGGGACAGGGGACGTACGGGCAGTACTTC.

In its sample, this clonotype was seen a few times. The chain uses TRBV7-2 and TRBJ1-1; 7 bases are shared with TRBD1. The junction had 9 bases not matched to a gene; V was cut back by 4 bases and J by 1 base. Germline CDR1 SGHTA, CDR2 FQGNSA. This CDR3 spans 16 amino acids. The CDR3 DNA reads as TGTGCCAGCAGCTCCATCAGGGGGTTAGGGAACACTGAAGCTTTCTTT. This codes for CASSSIRGLGNTEAFF.

V is TRBV20-1 and J is TRBJ1-6; maybe TRBD1 (6 bases). V gave up 5 bases and J gave up 6 bases, with 17 bases separating them. Germline V gives CDR1 DFQATT, CDR2 SNEGSKA (reference sequence). This CDR3 contains 15 residues. This chain's CDR3 is CSAGTGGAGNSPLHF. The DNA of the CDR3 is TGCAGTGCTGGCACCGGGGGCGCGGGTAATTCACCCCTCCACTTT.

The sample holds many counts of this clonotype. The rearrangement uses TRBV19 and TRBJ1-1; TRBD1 is a possible D gene (5 bases). Trimming took 4 bases from V and 5 from J, leaving 11 bases between them. The CDR3 runs to 13 residues. From germline, CDR1 is LNHDA and CDR2 SQIVND (reference sequence). The CDR3 spells CASSTRGDTEAFF. In DNA form, the CDR3 reads TGTGCCAGTAGTACGAGGGGTGATACTGAAGCTTTCTTT.

This chain uses TRBV20-1 with TRBJ1-5; 8 nucleotides match TRBD1. Germline CDR1 reads DFQATT; CDR2 reads SNEGSKA (reference sequence). The CDR3 is 13 residues long. The trim removed 5 bases at V and 5 bases at J, leaving 5 bases unmatched. CDR3 loop: CSARLTGDQPQHF. In DNA, the CDR3 is TGCAGTGCTCGCCTGACAGGGGATCAGCCCCAGCATTTT.

The CDR3 nucleotides are TGTGCCAGCAGCGTAACAGGGGGCGCGAACACTGAAGCTTTCTTT. Its translation is CASSVTGGANTEAFF. V is TRBV9 and J is TRBJ1-1; 9 bases fit TRBD1. The length of the CDR3 is 15 residues. Germline V gene sequence: CDR1 SGDLS, CDR2 YYNGEE. V shed 1 base and J 1 base; nucleotides not matched to a gene: 2. The full variable domain, in which reference TRBV9 and TRBJ1-1 provide the parts outside the CDR3, is DSGVTQTPKHLITATGQRVTLRCSPRSGDLSVYWYQQSLDQGLQFLIQYYNGEERAKGNILERFSAQQFPDLHSELNLSSLELGDSALYFCASSVTGGANTEAFFGQGTRLTVV.

The chain combines TRBV9 with TRBJ1-1; TRBD1 is a possible D gene (5 bases). This CDR3 comprises 13 residues. CDR1 and CDR2 (germline): SGDLS, YYNGEE. With 5 bases removed from V and 5 bases from J, the gap between germline ends came to 13 bases. CDR3 sequence: CASSLSAGTEAFF. CDR3 nucleotide sequence: TGTGCCAGCAGTTTATCGGCAGGGACTGAAGCTTTCTTT.

Concerning this clonotype: The CDR3 carries no conserved terminal phenylalanine or tryptophan, so it likely arises from a read error. This chain joins TRBV7-9 and TRBJ2-7; 9 positions match TRBD1. Trimming at V came to 4 bases and at J to 4 bases, leaving 20 bases not matched to a gene. CDR3 length equals 19 residues. Germline lookup yields CDR1 SEHNR and CDR2 FQNEAQ (reference sequence). The CDR3 DNA is TGTGCCAGCAGCTCCCTTACGGGCAAACAGGGGGCGCGCCCTTACGAGCAGTACCTC. This gives the protein CASSSLTGKQGARPYEQYL.

This clonotype has a handful of counts. V and J are TRBV19 and TRBJ2-7; D perhaps matches TRBD1 (6 bases). This CDR3 region has 15 residues. V was cut by 1 base and J by 1 base, with 11 bases left in between. Per the germline V gene, CDR1 is LNHDA and CDR2 is SQIVND (reference sequence). The CDR3 spells CASSIATGTSYEQYF. The DNA for the CDR3 is TGTGCCAGTAGTATAGCTACCGGGACATCCTACGAGCAGTACTTC.

V gene TRBV25-1 combines with J gene TRBJ1-1; maybe TRBD1 (5 bases). Trimming cost V 5 bases and J 4 bases, with 14 bases left between them. The CDR3 contains 14 residues. Germline CDR1 MGHDK, CDR2 SYGVNS. This chain's CDR3 is CASSLRGARTEAFF. The DNA of the CDR3 is TGTGCCAGCAGTTTGCGAGGGGCGCGCACTGAAGCTTTCTTT.

This clonotype was observed a handful of times. The chain combines TRBV25-1 with TRBJ2-2, with 7 nucleotides matching TRBD2. Looked up from germline, CDR1 is MGHDK and CDR2 is SYGVNS. The CDR3 totals 15 residues. V lost 6 bases to trimming and J lost 3 bases; unmatched junction nucleotides: 7. CDR3 nucleotides: TGTGCCAGCAGCGTAGGGGACTATGACACCGGGGAGCTGTTTTTT. Its protein is CASSVGDYDTGELFF. The variable domain in full, completed from reference TRBV25-1 and TRBJ2-2, reads EADIYQTPRYLVIGTGKKITLECSQTMGHDKMYWYQQDPGMELHLIHYSYGVNSTEKGDLSSESTVSRIRTEHFPLTLESARPSHTSQYLCASSVGDYDTGELFFGEGSRLTVL.